What follows are 7 T cell receptor beta chains derived from one specimen sequenced in a study of Ad26.COV2.S vaccination and SARS-CoV-2 variants. This table comes from immunoSEQ multiplex PCR, and its TCRdb copy is limited to in-frame clones, with some not included. Altogether 350,000 to 500,000 clones are present, 80% to 95% being singletons, with the ten largest covering over 9%. The treatment was: approximately 18 received Ad26.COV2.S at low or high dose, single or two shots; roughly five received placebo; per-sample allocation not given. After the first vaccine or placebo injection, samples were drawn on day 63. The material sequenced was peripheral blood, taken in a trial of Ad26.COV2.S vaccine versus placebo. The receptors come from a person between 18 and 65 years old who received the Ad26.COV2.S COVID-19 vaccine or a placebo.

The chain carries TRBV7-6 and TRBJ1-4, with D possibly being TRBD1 (5 bases). Germline V gene data show CDR1 as SGHVS and CDR2 as FNYEAQ. This CDR3 comprises 16 residues. V lost 4 bases and J lost 7, with 19 bases in between. This CDR3 reads CASSSRGIGGSEKLFF. CDR3 sequence (DNA): TGTGCCAGCAGCTCGAGAGGTATCGGGGGAAGTGAAAAACTGTTTTTT. Looking up the rest from reference TRBV7-6 and TRBJ1-4 gives the full variable domain: GAGVSQSPRYKVTKRGQDVALRCDPISGHVSLYWYRQALGQGPEFLTYFNYEAQQDKSGLPNDRFSAERPEGSISTLTIQRTEQRDSAMYRCASSSRGIGGSEKLFFGSGTQLSVL.

V and J are TRBV7-9 and TRBJ2-3; 13 positions agree with TRBD2. The V gene end was trimmed by 4 bases and the J gene end by 0 bases; junction bases not matched to a gene: 1. CDR3 length: 16 residues. The germline gives CDR1 SEHNR, CDR2 FQNEAQ (reference sequence). The CDR3 bases are TGTGCCAGCAGCTCGGGACTAGCGGGGAGCACAGATACGCAGTATTTT. Protein product: CASSSGLAGSTDTQYF.

The chain has TRBV10-3 and TRBJ2-6; D tentatively fits TRBD1 or TRBD2 (5 bases each). Germline assignment: CDR1 ENHRY and CDR2 SYGVKD. CDR3 length equals 15 residues. Trimming left V 2 bases short and J 2 bases short, with 7 bases between. CDR3 amino acids: CAISEGGPGANVLTF. In nucleotides, the CDR3 is TGTGCCATCAGTGAGGGGGGACCTGGGGCCAACGTCCTGACTTTC.

This clone was counted a few times. This chain uses TRBV30 with TRBJ1-3; 7 bases match TRBD1. V lost 4 bases and J lost 7; bases outside the gene matches: 4. Germline CDR1 and CDR2: GTSNPN and SVGIG (reference sequence). The CDR3 has 12 amino acids. CDR3 loop: CAWIQGLNTIYF. CDR3 sequence (DNA): TGTGCCTGGATACAGGGGTTGAACACCATATATTTT.

This chain links TRBV11-2 with TRBJ1-5; D not resolved. The germline V and J ends were trimmed by 0 bases and 7 bases, with 13 bases remaining between them. This CDR3 comprises 15 residues. Germline CDR1 is SGHAT and CDR2 is FQNNGV. The CDR3 DNA reads TGTGCCAGCAGCTTAGATCCAGGTGAATCCCAGCCCCAGCATTTT. It yields the protein CASSLDPGESQPQHF.

The chain is built from TRBV25-1 and TRBJ2-5; D gene uncertain. V was pared by 3 bases and J by 5 bases, with 10 bases between. Germline V gene sequence: CDR1 MGHDK, CDR2 SYGVNS. This CDR3 comprises 13 residues. CDR3 in DNA: TGTGCCAGCAGTGAGCCCCCAATGGAGACCCAGTACTTC. It encodes CASSEPPMETQYF. Full variable domain (outside the CDR3, taken from reference TRBV25-1 and TRBJ2-5): EADIYQTPRYLVIGTGKKITLECSQTMGHDKMYWYQQDPGMELHLIHYSYGVNSTEKGDLSSESTVSRIRTEHFPLTLESARPSHTSQYLCASSEPPMETQYFGPGTRLLVL.

The gene calls are TRBV9 and TRBJ2-7, with a weak D call TRBD1 (6 bases). Germline-derived CDR1 and CDR2 are SGDLS and YYNGEE. The CDR3 is made up of 14 amino acids. V was pared by 4 bases and J by 2 bases, with 13 bases between. CDR3 in DNA: TGTGCCAGCAGCTCAGGGACATCCGCCTACGAGCAGTACTTC. It specifies CASSSGTSAYEQYF.